This T cell receptor beta chain was captured in a study of cytomegalovirus exposure and HLA in healthy donors. The length of the CDR3 is 13 residues. Germline loops: CDR1 MRHNA, CDR2 SNTAGT. V shed 8 bases and J shed 3 bases, with 10 bases lying between them. Study outcomes and limitations: Cytomegalovirus-associated status was assigned to more than 150 TCR beta chains. The tendency of first-cohort TCR clusters to co-occur in the approximately 110 validation repertoires was the finding of a later analysis. Generally TCR sequences proved uncommon, though certain public TCRs appeared in numerous donors.

This clone showed up many times. Antigen specificity is unknown. Profiling relied on immunoSEQ multiplex PCR, and the TCRdb table lists in-frame clones only, not all of them. The table shows 45,000 to 70,000 clones, with more than 85% occurring only once. This clonotype was obtained from a woman aged 18-29 years in good health and CMV-seronegative. The sequencing input was PBMCs. The chain is built from TRBV6-4 and TRBJ2-2, with D perhaps matching TRBD2 (6 bases). The DNA for the CDR3 is TGTGCCAGCGGGACTGGGGACACCGGGGAGCTGTTTTTT. Residues: CASGTGDTGELFF.